This is a list of T cell receptor beta chains from one sample in a study of CD8 T cells in ankylosing spondylitis. TCRdb fed the 5' RACE reads into MiXCR, producing one record per CDR3 protein. Here the sample spans 120,000 to 150,000 distinct CDR3 sequences, 6.5% to 8.5% being singletons. Sequences were obtained from synovial fluid, either unsorted or a sorted T cell fraction (not recorded which). The receptors stem from a male donor with ankylosing spondylitis. CDR3s include the opening cysteine and the closing phenylalanine or tryptophan. D genes are given only for firm matches. The size of a clone is reported for some rows only, either as once, few or many, or as a class for expanded clones.

few	TRBJ2-1	15	TRBV10-3	-	TGTGCCATCAGTGACACTAGAACTAACTACAATGAGCAGTTCTTC	CAISDTRTNYNEQFF
few	TRBJ2-5	13	TRBV12-3/TRBV12-4	-	TGTGCCAGCAGGAAGGACCTGGAACGGCTTCAGTACTTC	CASRKDLERLQYF
many	TRBJ2-7	13	TRBV7-2	-	TGTGCCAGCAGCTCAGGACAGCCCTACGAGCAGTACTTC	CASSSGQPYEQYF
few	TRBJ2-6	14	TRBV12-3/TRBV12-4	-	TGTGCCAGCAGGGACTTCTCTGGGGCCAACGTCCTGACTTTC	CASRDFSGANVLTF
few	TRBJ2-1	14	TRBV7-8	-	TGTGCCAGCAGCCCGAGGGTATCCCGCAATGAGCAGTTCTTC	CASSPRVSRNEQFF
-	TRBJ2-3	15	TRBV20-1	-	TGCAGTGCTCGCCGACTGGGGCCGAGCACAGATACGCAGTATTTT	CSARRLGPSTDTQYF
many	TRBJ1-1	13	TRBV29-1	TRBD1	TGCAGCGTTGAATGGACAGGGGACACTGAAGCTTTCTTT	CSVEWTGDTEAFF
many	TRBJ2-1	11	TRBV12-3/TRBV12-4	-	TGTGCCAGCAGGGAAGTCAATGAGCAGTTCTTC	CASREVNEQFF
many	TRBJ2-7	16	TRBV6-1	TRBD2	TGTGCCAGCAGTCAACTTAGCGGGAGCACCACCTACGAGCAGTACTTC	CASSQLSGSTTYEQYF
-	TRBJ2-6	15	TRBV4-2	-	TGTGCCAGCAGCCAAGATTTAAACGGGGCCAACGTCCTGACTTTC	CASSQDLNGANVLTF
-	TRBJ2-7	16	TRBV11-2	TRBD1	TGTGCCAGCAGCCGGGGTTGGGACAGGGGTAGTCACGAGCAGTACTTC	CASSRGWDRGSHEQYF
many	TRBJ2-1	14	TRBV3-1	-	TGTGCCAGCAGCCAAGATCAAGCGTGGGATGAGCAGTTCTTC	CASSQDQAWDEQFF
-	TRBJ2-1	15	TRBV5-1	-	TGCGCCAGCAGCGCCGGGACTTCGTGGTACAATGAGCAGTTCTTC	CASSAGTSWYNEQFF
-	TRBJ2-5	14	TRBV18	-	TGTGCCAGCTCACCGTTGGACCTCCGAGAGACCCAGTACTTC	CASSPLDLRETQYF
many	TRBJ1-2	12	TRBV10-3	-	TGTGCCATCTCTGGGCAGCTCTATGGCTACACCTTC	CAISGQLYGYTF
-	TRBJ1-1	14	TRBV12-3/TRBV12-4	TRBD1	TGTGCCAGCAGTTCAGTTGGACAGGCGTCTGAAGCTTTCTTT	CASSSVGQASEAFF
many	TRBJ1-1	14	TRBV10-3	-	TGTGCCATCAGTGATCCAGCCGTGAACACTGAAGCTTTCTTT	CAISDPAVNTEAFF
many	TRBJ1-4	16	TRBV20-1	-	TGCAGTGCTGTACAACCCGCGGTCACAACTAATGAAAAACTGTTTTTT	CSAVQPAVTTNEKLFF
many	TRBJ2-2	13	TRBV28	-	TGTGCCAGCAGCGGACTGAACACCGGGGAGCTGTTTTTT	CASSGLNTGELFF
many	TRBJ1-1	14	TRBV10-3	-	TGTGCCATCAGGAGGACCCCCCAAAACACTGAAGCTTTCTTT	CAIRRTPQNTEAFF
few	TRBJ2-1	15	TRBV6-2/TRBV6-3	-	TGTGCCAGCAGTAGAAGGGAAAACGTTAACAATGAGCAGTTCTTC	CASSRRENVNNEQFF
many	TRBJ2-1	15	TRBV11-2	-	TGTGCCAGCAGCCACGGGACACAGTCCTACAATGAGCAGTTCTTC	CASSHGTQSYNEQFF
few	TRBJ2-4	15	TRBV2	-	TGTGCCAGCAGTGAAGCGCACGTGACCAAAAACATTCAGTACTTC	CASSEAHVTKNIQYF
-	TRBJ2-4	18	TRBV5-6	-	TGTGCCAGCAGCCCCGGGCTAGTCTGCTACTTAGCCAAAAACATTCAGTACTTC	CASSPGLVCYLAKNIQYF
few	TRBJ2-5	14	TRBV24-1	TRBD2	TGTGCCACCAGTGGTCGGGAGGGCCAAGAGACCCAGTACTTC	CATSGREGQETQYF
many	TRBJ2-7	15	TRBV5-1	TRBD1	TGCGCCAGCAGCACCGGGACCTCCAGGGGGTACGAGCAGTACTTC	CASSTGTSRGYEQYF
few	TRBJ2-3	15	TRBV5-1	-	TGCGCCAGCAGCCCCGGGGACATCGACACAGATACGCAGTATTTT	CASSPGDIDTDTQYF
many	TRBJ2-7	17	TRBV3-1	-	TGTGCCAGCAGCCAAGCGACATATAGGGGAGGTTCCTACGAGCAGTACTTC	CASSQATYRGGSYEQYF
few	TRBJ2-5	11	TRBV20-1	-	TGCAGTGCCCTAGACCAAGAGACCCAGTACTTC	CSALDQETQYF
large	TRBJ2-2	14	TRBV7-2	-	TGTGCCAGCAGATTGACTTGGAACACCGGGGAGCTGTTTTTT	CASRLTWNTGELFF
few	TRBJ2-7	14	TRBV7-6	-	TGTGCCAGCAGCCAGAGTTGGAGGGGGACCGAGCAGTACTTC	CASSQSWRGTEQYF
-	TRBJ2-2	16	TRBV6-1	-	TGTGCCAGCAGCGCCTGGCAGGGACCCCAAGGCGGGGAGCTGTTTTTT	CASSAWQGPQGGELFF
-	TRBJ2-3	12	TRBV3-1	-	TGTGCCAGCAGACAGGGTTTCTCCTCGCAGTATTTT	CASRQGFSSQYF
many	TRBJ2-1	13	TRBV20-1	-	TGCAGTCTTTCTGGGGGCGGGAAAAATGAGCAGTTCTTC	CSLSGGGKNEQFF
many	TRBJ2-3	15	TRBV28	-	TGTGCCAGCAGTTTATCAAGGACCACCACAGATACGCAGTATTTT	CASSLSRTTTDTQYF
once	TRBJ1-1	15	TRBV4-3	-	TGCGCCAGCAGCCAAGATCGACTAGGCGGAACTGAAGCTTTCTTT	CASSQDRLGGTEAFF